A selection of T cell receptor beta chains follows, all from one sample in a study of blood T cell repertoires in COVID-19. The protocol was immunoSEQ multiplex PCR, while the TCRdb copy is restricted to in-frame clones and leaves out a portion. The data contain a few hundred thousand clones, under 85% of them singletons. What was sequenced was PBMCs or T cells enriched from blood (not recorded which). The receptors shown here come from a woman aged 50 to 65 who had recovered from COVID-19. The CDR3 runs from the conserved cysteine through the conserved F or W. The order of the fields is V gene, J gene, D gene, clone size, CDR3 protein, CDR3 DNA. The D gene is left open where the match is weak. Size values are once, few and many counts, or a class for expanded clones, and some rows have none.

v_call: TRBV6-5
j_call: TRBJ1-2
d_call: TRBD1
clone_size: NA
cdr3_aa: CASIGGLDGYTF
cdr3_nt: TGTGCCAGCATAGGGGGCCTGGATGGCTACACCTTC

v_call: TRBV15
j_call: TRBJ1-4
d_call: TRBD1
clone_size: once
cdr3_aa: CATSRDANTGTGVEKLFF
cdr3_nt: TGTGCCACCAGCAGGGATGCGAACACCGGGACAGGGGTCGAAAAACTGTTTTTT

v_call: TRBV6-5
j_call: TRBJ1-1
d_call: NA
clone_size: NA
cdr3_aa: CASSPFNPNTEAFF
cdr3_nt: TGTGCCAGCAGTCCTTTTAATCCCAACACTGAAGCTTTCTTT

v_call: TRBV27
j_call: TRBJ2-3
d_call: TRBD2
clone_size: NA
cdr3_aa: CASSLPGGGTDTQYF
cdr3_nt: TGTGCCAGCAGTTTACCGGGCGGGGGAACAGATACGCAGTATTTT

v_call: TRBV6-5
j_call: TRBJ1-2
d_call: TRBD1
clone_size: NA
cdr3_aa: CASSYSTGGRGYTF
cdr3_nt: TGTGCCAGCAGTTACTCGACAGGGGGGAGAGGCTACACCTTC

v_call: TRBV6-5
j_call: TRBJ1-1
d_call: TRBD1
clone_size: NA
cdr3_aa: CASRFRDREAFF
cdr3_nt: TGTGCCAGCAGATTCCGGGACAGAGAAGCTTTCTTT

v_call: TRBV10-3
j_call: TRBJ1-2
d_call: NA
clone_size: NA
cdr3_aa: CAISPSGTLGYTF
cdr3_nt: TGTGCCATCAGTCCTTCTGGGACACTGGGCTACACCTTC

v_call: TRBV7-2
j_call: TRBJ2-2
d_call: TRBD2
clone_size: NA
cdr3_aa: CASSSVAGSTGELFF
cdr3_nt: TGTGCCAGCAGCTCAGTAGCGGGGAGTACCGGGGAGCTGTTTTTT

v_call: TRBV5-4
j_call: TRBJ2-7
d_call: TRBD1
clone_size: NA
cdr3_aa: CASSRDRNYEQYF
cdr3_nt: TGTGCCAGCAGCCGGGACAGAAACTACGAGCAGTACTTC

v_call: TRBV6-2/TRBV6-3
j_call: TRBJ1-3
d_call: TRBD1
clone_size: NA
cdr3_aa: CASSPGQGTGNTIYF
cdr3_nt: TGTGCCAGCAGTCCGGGACAGGGAACGGGAAACACCATATATTTT

v_call: TRBV11-3
j_call: TRBJ1-1
d_call: NA
clone_size: NA
cdr3_aa: CASSLPGTKGFF
cdr3_nt: TGTGCCAGCAGCTTACCCGGGACAAAAGGTTTCTTT

v_call: TRBV6-5
j_call: TRBJ2-2
d_call: NA
clone_size: NA
cdr3_aa: CASRRHSTGELFF
cdr3_nt: TGTGCCAGTCGTAGACATTCAACCGGGGAGCTGTTTTTT

v_call: TRBV6-2/TRBV6-3
j_call: TRBJ2-1
d_call: TRBD2
clone_size: NA
cdr3_aa: CASSYSTSGVEQFF
cdr3_nt: TGTGCCAGCAGTTACTCGACCAGCGGGGTTGAGCAGTTCTTC

v_call: TRBV3-1/TRBV3-2
j_call: TRBJ1-2
d_call: NA
clone_size: NA
cdr3_aa: CASSQAIGHGYTF
cdr3_nt: TGTGCCAGCAGCCAAGCCATCGGTCATGGCTACACCTTC

v_call: TRBV19
j_call: TRBJ2-1
d_call: TRBD1
clone_size: few
cdr3_aa: CASSIGTGADEQFF
cdr3_nt: TGTGCCAGTAGTATAGGGACAGGGGCAGATGAGCAGTTCTTC

v_call: TRBV6-5
j_call: TRBJ2-3
d_call: TRBD2
clone_size: once
cdr3_aa: CASSLSGRERQYF
cdr3_nt: TGTGCCAGCAGCCTCTCAGGGCGGGAGAGGCAGTATTTT

v_call: TRBV12-3/TRBV12-4
j_call: TRBJ2-1
d_call: NA
clone_size: NA
cdr3_aa: CASRLTNEQFF
cdr3_nt: TGTGCCAGCAGGCTAACCAATGAGCAGTTCTTC

v_call: TRBV7-9
j_call: TRBJ2-7
d_call: TRBD2
clone_size: few
cdr3_aa: CASSLEAGATYEQYF
cdr3_nt: TGTGCCAGCAGCTTAGAAGCGGGGGCGACCTACGAGCAGTACTTC

v_call: TRBV30
j_call: TRBJ1-2
d_call: TRBD1
clone_size: NA
cdr3_aa: CAWSVLSDRDGYTF
cdr3_nt: TGTGCCTGGAGTGTATTAAGTGACAGGGATGGCTACACCTTC

v_call: TRBV9
j_call: TRBJ2-1
d_call: NA
clone_size: NA
cdr3_aa: CASSVGGRGTYNEQFF
cdr3_nt: TGTGCCAGCAGCGTAGGGGGACGGGGGACTTACAATGAGCAGTTCTTC

v_call: TRBV5-1
j_call: TRBJ1-2
d_call: NA
clone_size: NA
cdr3_aa: CASRQGANYGYTF
cdr3_nt: TGCGCCAGCAGACAAGGGGCGAACTATGGCTACACCTTC

v_call: TRBV6-2/TRBV6-3
j_call: TRBJ1-2
d_call: TRBD1
clone_size: NA
cdr3_aa: CASSYPGTDGYTF
cdr3_nt: TGTGCCAGCAGTTACCCCGGGACAGATGGCTACACCTTC

v_call: TRBV6-5
j_call: TRBJ1-5
d_call: TRBD1
clone_size: NA
cdr3_aa: CASQTLGTEYQPQHF
cdr3_nt: TGTGCCAGCCAAACTTTAGGGACAGAGTATCAGCCCCAGCATTTT

v_call: TRBV29-1
j_call: TRBJ1-1
d_call: NA
clone_size: NA
cdr3_aa: CSVDFEAAPMNTEAFF
cdr3_nt: TGCAGCGTTGACTTTGAGGCAGCTCCCATGAACACTGAAGCTTTCTTT

v_call: TRBV5-1
j_call: TRBJ2-3
d_call: NA
clone_size: NA
cdr3_aa: CASSLFAGGTDTQYF
cdr3_nt: TGCGCCAGCAGCTTGTTTGCGGGTGGAACAGATACGCAGTATTTT

v_call: TRBV7-8
j_call: TRBJ2-3
d_call: NA
clone_size: NA
cdr3_aa: CASSLAGGYTDTQYF
cdr3_nt: TGTGCCAGCAGCTTAGCCGGCGGCTATACAGATACGCAGTATTTT

v_call: TRBV18
j_call: TRBJ2-1
d_call: TRBD2
clone_size: NA
cdr3_aa: CASSPYTSGNYNEQFF
cdr3_nt: TGTGCCAGCTCACCATATACTAGCGGGAACTACAATGAGCAGTTCTTC

v_call: TRBV21-1
j_call: TRBJ1-2
d_call: NA
clone_size: NA
cdr3_aa: CASSKPGQGTCYGYTF
cdr3_nt: TGTGCCAGCAGCAAGCCGGGACAGGGGACCTGCTATGGCTACACCTTC

v_call: TRBV10-3
j_call: TRBJ2-3
d_call: TRBD1
clone_size: NA
cdr3_aa: CASRDSVTDTQYF
cdr3_nt: TGTGCCAGCCGGGACAGCGTAACAGATACGCAGTATTTT

v_call: TRBV3-1/TRBV3-2
j_call: TRBJ2-2
d_call: TRBD2
clone_size: NA
cdr3_aa: CASSQDLVLAGGRTGELFF
cdr3_nt: TGTGCCAGCAGCCAAGATCTGGTGTTAGCGGGGGGGCGAACCGGGGAGCTGTTTTTT

v_call: TRBV7-2
j_call: TRBJ2-3
d_call: NA
clone_size: once
cdr3_aa: CASSSRSGTPGTDTQYF
cdr3_nt: TGTGCCAGCAGCTCCAGATCAGGGACTCCTGGCACAGATACGCAGTATTTT

v_call: TRBV10-3
j_call: TRBJ1-1
d_call: NA
clone_size: NA
cdr3_aa: CAISEGTHTEAFF
cdr3_nt: TGTGCCATCAGTGAGGGCACACACACTGAAGCTTTCTTT

v_call: TRBV18
j_call: TRBJ1-1
d_call: TRBD1
clone_size: NA
cdr3_aa: CASSPSGGNTEAFF
cdr3_nt: TGTGCCAGCTCACCTTCAGGGGGCAACACTGAAGCTTTCTTT

v_call: TRBV9
j_call: TRBJ1-2
d_call: NA
clone_size: NA
cdr3_aa: CASSVESSPNYGYTF
cdr3_nt: TGTGCCAGCAGCGTAGAGAGTTCCCCTAACTATGGCTACACCTTC

v_call: TRBV7-8
j_call: TRBJ1-2
d_call: NA
clone_size: many
cdr3_aa: CASSLAGRGYGYTF
cdr3_nt: TGTGCCAGCAGCTTAGCGGGCAGGGGCTATGGCTACACCTTC

v_call: TRBV9
j_call: TRBJ2-1
d_call: NA
clone_size: few
cdr3_aa: CASSDFNEQFF
cdr3_nt: TGTGCCAGCTCTGACTTCAATGAGCAGTTCTTC

v_call: TRBV5-1
j_call: TRBJ1-2
d_call: TRBD1
clone_size: NA
cdr3_aa: CASSPGQGYYGYTF
cdr3_nt: TGCGCCAGCAGCCCCGGACAGGGGTACTATGGCTACACCTTC

v_call: TRBV29-1
j_call: TRBJ1-2
d_call: NA
clone_size: NA
cdr3_aa: CSVGPGFSGYTF
cdr3_nt: TGCAGCGTTGGCCCGGGATTTTCTGGCTACACCTTC

v_call: TRBV6-5
j_call: TRBJ2-7
d_call: NA
clone_size: few
cdr3_aa: CASNLATYSSYEQYF
cdr3_nt: TGTGCCAGCAATCTCGCGACATATTCCTCCTACGAGCAGTACTTC

v_call: TRBV5-1
j_call: TRBJ2-7
d_call: TRBD2
clone_size: NA
cdr3_aa: CASSLGASGRFNEQYF
cdr3_nt: TGCGCCAGCAGCTTGGGGGCTAGCGGGAGGTTTAACGAGCAGTACTTC

v_call: TRBV5-6
j_call: TRBJ2-1
d_call: NA
clone_size: NA
cdr3_aa: CASSTDMASYNEQFF
cdr3_nt: TGTGCCAGCAGCACCGACATGGCCTCCTACAATGAGCAGTTCTTC

v_call: TRBV5-1
j_call: TRBJ2-3
d_call: TRBD2
clone_size: once
cdr3_aa: CASSKEVAGAGSDTQYF
cdr3_nt: TGCGCCAGCAGCAAGGAAGTAGCGGGAGCGGGGTCTGATACGCAGTATTTT

v_call: TRBV13
j_call: TRBJ2-5
d_call: TRBD1
clone_size: NA
cdr3_aa: CASSLGRAGGRETQYF
cdr3_nt: TGTGCCAGCAGCTTAGGCCGGGCAGGGGGTCGGGAGACCCAGTACTTC

v_call: TRBV30
j_call: TRBJ2-3
d_call: TRBD1
clone_size: NA
cdr3_aa: CAWSSIQGGSLDTQYF
cdr3_nt: TGTGCCTGGAGTTCTATACAGGGGGGTTCTTTAGATACGCAGTATTTT

v_call: TRBV7-6
j_call: TRBJ2-2
d_call: TRBD1
clone_size: NA
cdr3_aa: CASSYTGGSTGELFF
cdr3_nt: TGTGCCAGCAGCTACACAGGGGGCAGCACCGGGGAGCTGTTTTTT

v_call: TRBV7-2
j_call: TRBJ2-1
d_call: TRBD2
clone_size: NA
cdr3_aa: CASSARTSGGLEQFF
cdr3_nt: TGTGCCAGCAGCGCCCGGACTAGCGGGGGGCTCGAGCAGTTCTTC